Sequencing of this TCR beta chain was carried out in a study of blood T cell repertoires in COVID-19. Overall study: Whether acute or convalescent, the COVID-19 samples came from the United States, Italy and Spain. T cells, B-cell-depleted T cells, or PBMCs supplied cDNA or gDNA.

As handled by the study authors: Scientists estimated how many nucleated cells there were by amplifying reference gene primers. Sequenced by immunoSEQ multiplex PCR; TCRdb stores in-frame clones only, minus some. V, J and clone size derive from that table, while D and trimming were established from the DNA sequence. The table lists tens of thousands of clones, 65% to 85% of them singletons, with about 40% in the top ten. Trimming cost V 4 bases and J 8 bases, with 14 bases left between them. This CDR3 is 12 amino acids long. CDR1 and CDR2 from the germline V gene are GTSNPN and SVGIG (reference sequence).

The rearrangement links TRBV30 to TRBJ1-2; D not resolved. The sequenced sample consisted of peripheral blood. This TCR came from a man between 70 and 80 years old with active or convalescent COVID-19. CDR3 DNA: TGTGCCTGGAAGTGGGGTTCGGGAGGCTACACCTTC. Its protein is CAWKWGSGGYTF. The full variable domain, in which reference TRBV30 and TRBJ1-2 provide the parts outside the CDR3, is SQTIHQWPATLVQPVGSPLSLECTVEGTSNPNLYWYRQAAGRGLQLLFYSVGIGQISSEVPQNLSASRPQDRQFILSSKKLLLSDSGFYLCAWKWGSGGYTFGSGTRLTVV.